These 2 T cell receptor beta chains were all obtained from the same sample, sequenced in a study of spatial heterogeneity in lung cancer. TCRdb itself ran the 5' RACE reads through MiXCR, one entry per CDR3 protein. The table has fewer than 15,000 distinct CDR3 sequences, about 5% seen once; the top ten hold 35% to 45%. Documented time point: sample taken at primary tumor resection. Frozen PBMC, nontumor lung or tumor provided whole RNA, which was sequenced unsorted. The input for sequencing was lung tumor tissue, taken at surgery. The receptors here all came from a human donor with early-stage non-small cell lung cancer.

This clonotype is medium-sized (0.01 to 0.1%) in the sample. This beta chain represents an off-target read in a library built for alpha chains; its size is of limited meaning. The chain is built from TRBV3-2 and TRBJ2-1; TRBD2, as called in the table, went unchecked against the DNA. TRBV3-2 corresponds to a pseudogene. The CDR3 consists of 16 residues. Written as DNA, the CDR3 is TGTGCCAGCAGCCAAGTAACCGGACTAGCGGGACCTGAGCAGTTCTTC. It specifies CASSQVTGLAGPEQFF.

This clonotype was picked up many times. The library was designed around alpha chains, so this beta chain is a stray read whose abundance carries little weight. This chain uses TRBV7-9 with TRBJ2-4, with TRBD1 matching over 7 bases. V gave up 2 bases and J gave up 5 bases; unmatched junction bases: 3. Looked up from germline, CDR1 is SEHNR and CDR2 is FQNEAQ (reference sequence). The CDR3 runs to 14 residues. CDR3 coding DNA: TGTGCCAGCAGCTTAATTACAGGGGAAAACATTCAGTACTTC. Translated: CASSLITGENIQYF.